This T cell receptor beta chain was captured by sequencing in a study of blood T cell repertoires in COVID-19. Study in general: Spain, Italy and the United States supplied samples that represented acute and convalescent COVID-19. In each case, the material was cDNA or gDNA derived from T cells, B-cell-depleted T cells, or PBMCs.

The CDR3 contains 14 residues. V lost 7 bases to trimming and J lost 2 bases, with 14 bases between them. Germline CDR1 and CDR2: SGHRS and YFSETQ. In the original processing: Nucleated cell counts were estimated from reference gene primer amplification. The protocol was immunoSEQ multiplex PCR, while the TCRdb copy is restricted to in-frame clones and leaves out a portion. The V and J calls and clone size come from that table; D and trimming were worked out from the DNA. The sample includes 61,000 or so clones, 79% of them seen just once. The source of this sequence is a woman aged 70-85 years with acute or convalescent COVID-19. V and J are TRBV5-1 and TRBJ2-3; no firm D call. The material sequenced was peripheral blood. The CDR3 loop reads CASRPGQTTDTQYF. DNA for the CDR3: TGCGCCAGCCGTCCTGGGCAAACCACAGATACGCAGTATTTT.